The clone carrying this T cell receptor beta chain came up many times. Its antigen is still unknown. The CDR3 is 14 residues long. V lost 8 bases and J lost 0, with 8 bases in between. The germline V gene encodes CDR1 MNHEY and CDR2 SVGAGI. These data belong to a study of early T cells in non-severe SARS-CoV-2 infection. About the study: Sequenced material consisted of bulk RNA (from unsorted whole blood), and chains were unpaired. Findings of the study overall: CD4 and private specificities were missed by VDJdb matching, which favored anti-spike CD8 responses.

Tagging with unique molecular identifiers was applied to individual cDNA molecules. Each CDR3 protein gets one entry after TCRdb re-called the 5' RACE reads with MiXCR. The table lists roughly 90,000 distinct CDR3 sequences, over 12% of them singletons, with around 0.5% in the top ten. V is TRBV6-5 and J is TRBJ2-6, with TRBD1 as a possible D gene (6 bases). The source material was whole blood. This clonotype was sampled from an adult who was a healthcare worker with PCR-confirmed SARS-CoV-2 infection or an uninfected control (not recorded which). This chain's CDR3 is CASQDSSGANVLTF. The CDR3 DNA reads TGTGCCAGCCAGGACAGCTCTGGGGCCAACGTCCTGACTTTC.